The clone carrying this TCR beta chain was detected ten times or more. Its antigen is unidentified. TCRdb called the RT-PCR reads again in MiXCR, with one record for every CDR3 protein. The repertoire holds about 310,000 distinct CDR3 sequences, around 20% seen once, with about 9.3% in the top ten. The sample originates from a study of response to subunit inactivated influenza vaccine. Study results and caveats: Authors suggested few new T cells are recruited by each seasonal influenza vaccination.

The material was PBMCs from blood, obtained less than 22 months after vaccination. The clonotype was recovered from a man aged 45 to 70 who received an inactivated influenza vaccine.

DNA of the CDR3: TGCAGTGCCTTGACAGGAATTAATGAAAAACTGTTTTTT. Amino acid sequence: CSALTGINEKLFF. V is TRBV20-1 and J is TRBJ1-4, with D possibly TRBD1 on 6 matching bases. Germline V gene lookup returns CDR1 DFQATT and CDR2 SNEGSKA (reference sequence). The CDR3 is 13 amino acids. V was shortened by 6 bases and J by 4 bases, with 12 bases between the two germline ends.